These 10 T cell receptor beta chains originate from one sample sequenced in a study of OX40 agonist ivuxolimab in advanced cancers. Clones were read by immunoSEQ multiplex PCR, and TCRdb kept only the in-frame ones, dropping some. Among about 100,000 clones listed, roughly 90% were seen once. The input for sequencing was CD4+ or CD8+ T cells sorted from blood, taken in a trial of the OX40 agonist ivuxolimab. These TCRs come from an adult with an advanced solid tumor such as melanoma, head and neck, liver or kidney cancer.

This clone was recorded once. The gene calls are TRBV11-2 and TRBJ2-1; 10 bases map to TRBD2. Germline V lookup: CDR1 SGHAT, CDR2 FQNNGV. Unmatched junction bases numbered 9, after V lost 5 bases and J lost 5 bases. This CDR3 has 16 amino acids. This CDR3 is CASSHRSGRGDNEQFF. CDR3 nucleotide sequence: TGTGCCAGCAGCCATAGGAGCGGGAGGGGAGACAATGAGCAGTTCTTC.

The chain has TRBV27 and TRBJ1-2; TRBD1 matches at 7 bases. This CDR3 is 12 amino acids long. Germline assignment: CDR1 MNHEY and CDR2 SMNVEV (reference sequence). Unmatched junction bases numbered 0, after V lost 2 bases and J lost 6 bases. The CDR3 DNA follows: TGTGCCAGCAGTTTAAGGGGGCATGGCTACACCTTC. Amino acid sequence: CASSLRGHGYTF.

The J gene is TRBJ1-3, the V gene TRBV7-3; no clear D. Germline assignment: CDR1 SGHTA and CDR2 FQGTGA. Trimming pared 3 bases from V and 4 bases from J, leaving 7 bases between. The CDR3 is 13 amino acids. The CDR3 sequence: CASSFSRGNTIYF. CDR3 bases: TGTGCCAGCAGCTTTTCCAGGGGAAACACCATATATTTT.

This rearrangement joins TRBV19 to TRBJ2-7; 8 bases map to TRBD1. This CDR3 region has 14 residues. Germline lookup yields CDR1 LNHDA and CDR2 SQIVND (reference sequence). The V gene end was trimmed by 9 bases and the J gene end by 1 base; junction bases not matched to a gene: 8. Written as DNA, the CDR3 is TGTGCCAGCGGCCCCGGACAGGGTTCCTACGAGCAGTACTTC. This translates into CASGPGQGSYEQYF. Drawing the rest from reference TRBV19 and TRBJ2-7, the complete variable domain is DGGITQSPKYLFRKEGQNVTLSCEQNLNHDAMYWYRQDPGQGLRLIYYSQIVNDFQKGDIAEGYSVSREKKESFPLTVTSAQKNPTAFYLCASGPGQGSYEQYFGPGTRLTVT.

This chain links TRBV19 with TRBJ2-7; TRBD2 is a possible D gene (7 bases). CDR3 length: 14 residues. V lost 6 bases, J lost 1 base, and 13 bases lay in between. In germline, CDR1 is LNHDA, CDR2 SQIVND (reference sequence). CDR3 coding DNA: TGTGCCAGTAGAACGAGGGGGGGATCCTACGAGCAGTACTTC. Translating gives CASRTRGGSYEQYF.

The V call is TRBV27, the J call TRBJ2-2; TRBD1 matches at 8 bases. The CDR3 loop spans 15 amino acids. V shed 4 bases, J shed 5 bases, and the junction held 6 bases outside the gene matches. The germline V gene encodes CDR1 MNHEY and CDR2 SMNVEV (reference sequence). DNA of the CDR3: TGTGCCAGCAGTTCCCGGACAGGGACAACCGGGGAGCTGTTTTTT. It is translated as CASSSRTGTTGELFF.

This clone was recorded only once. This sequence joins TRBV2 and TRBJ2-1; TRBD2 matches at 8 bases. Germline-derived CDR1 and CDR2 are SNHLY and FYNNEI. V was pared by 6 bases and J by 4 bases, with 2 bases of the junction left unmatched. This CDR3 contains 13 residues. This CDR3 reads CASSGTSYNEQFF. CDR3 DNA: TGTGCCAGCAGCGGGACTAGTTACAATGAGCAGTTCTTC.

The V gene is TRBV30, the J gene TRBJ2-3; a weak D match, TRBD2 (6 bases). CDR3 length equals 10 residues. Trimming removed 8 bases at V and 6 bases at J, with 9 bases between. Germline V gene lookup returns CDR1 GTSNPN and CDR2 SVGIG (reference sequence). The CDR3 loop reads CAGGTDTQYF. CDR3 DNA: TGTGCCGGAGGGACCGATACGCAGTATTTT.

This chain joins TRBV29-1 and TRBJ1-2; 11 bases agree with TRBD1. Germline CDR1 reads SQVTM; CDR2 reads ANQGSEA. Losses at the gene ends were 5 bases for V and 8 bases for J; bases not matched to a gene: 10. The CDR3 covers 14 residues. DNA for the CDR3: TGCAGCGTTAAGCCGGGACAGGGGGTAGACGGCTACACCTTC. The encoded protein is CSVKPGQGVDGYTF.

This clone was observed a single time. This CDR3 is CASSADQTGARDYGYTF. The DNA for the CDR3 is TGTGCCAGCAGCGCCGACCAGACAGGGGCCAGGGACTATGGCTACACCTTC. The genes are TRBV9 and TRBJ1-2; the match to TRBD1 covers 8 bases. Unmatched junction bases numbered 13, after V lost 3 bases and J lost 3 bases. The CDR3 is 17 amino acids. Germline CDR1 SGDLS, CDR2 YYNGEE. Drawing the rest from reference TRBV9 and TRBJ1-2, the complete variable domain is DSGVTQTPKHLITATGQRVTLRCSPRSGDLSVYWYQQSLDQGLQFLIQYYNGEERAKGNILERFSAQQFPDLHSELNLSSLELGDSALYFCASSADQTGARDYGYTFGSGTRLTVV.